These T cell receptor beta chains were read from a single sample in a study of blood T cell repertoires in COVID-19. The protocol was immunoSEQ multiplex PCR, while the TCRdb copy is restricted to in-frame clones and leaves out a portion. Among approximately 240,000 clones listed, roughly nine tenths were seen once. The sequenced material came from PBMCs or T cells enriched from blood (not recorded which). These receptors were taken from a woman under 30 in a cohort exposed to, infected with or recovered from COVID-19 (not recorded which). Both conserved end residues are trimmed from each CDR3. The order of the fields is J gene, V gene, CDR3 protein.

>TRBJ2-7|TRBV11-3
ASSLDPFGTSGSYEQY
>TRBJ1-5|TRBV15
ATSRDRRPNQPQH
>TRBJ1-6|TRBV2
ASSDRGDYNSPLH
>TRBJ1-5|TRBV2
ASSGQGTYQPQH
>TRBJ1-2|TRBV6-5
ASSSSGTYYGYT
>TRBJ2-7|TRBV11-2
ASSLAIGLAGTYEQY
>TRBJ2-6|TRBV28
ASSQRGISGANVLT
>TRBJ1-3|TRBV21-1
ASSKGPDFRGNTIY
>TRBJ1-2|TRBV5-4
ASREAGGANYGYT
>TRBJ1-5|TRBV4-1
ASSQDEELPTYNQPQH
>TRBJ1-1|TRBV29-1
SVERQGGPNTEAF
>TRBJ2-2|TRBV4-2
ASSQAGTSGVGELF
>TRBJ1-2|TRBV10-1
ASSAGTYNYGYT
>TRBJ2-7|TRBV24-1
ATSAPTGLSQSYEQY
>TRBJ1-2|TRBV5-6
ASSVPGQGFVYGYT
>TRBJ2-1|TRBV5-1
ASSSAGTGNYNEQF
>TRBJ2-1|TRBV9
ASSVGGGALSSYNEQF
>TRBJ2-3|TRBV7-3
ASSPQLVGDTQY
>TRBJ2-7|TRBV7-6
ASSTGLGQAYEQY
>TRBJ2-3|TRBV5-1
ASSLAGTGGTDTQY
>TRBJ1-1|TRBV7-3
ASSSPGGTEAF
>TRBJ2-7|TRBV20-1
SASGSGGPRYEQY
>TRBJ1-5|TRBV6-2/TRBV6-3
ASSDRRISNQPQH
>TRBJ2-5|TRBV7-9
ASSHGETQY
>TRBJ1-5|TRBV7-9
ASSSSGPQH